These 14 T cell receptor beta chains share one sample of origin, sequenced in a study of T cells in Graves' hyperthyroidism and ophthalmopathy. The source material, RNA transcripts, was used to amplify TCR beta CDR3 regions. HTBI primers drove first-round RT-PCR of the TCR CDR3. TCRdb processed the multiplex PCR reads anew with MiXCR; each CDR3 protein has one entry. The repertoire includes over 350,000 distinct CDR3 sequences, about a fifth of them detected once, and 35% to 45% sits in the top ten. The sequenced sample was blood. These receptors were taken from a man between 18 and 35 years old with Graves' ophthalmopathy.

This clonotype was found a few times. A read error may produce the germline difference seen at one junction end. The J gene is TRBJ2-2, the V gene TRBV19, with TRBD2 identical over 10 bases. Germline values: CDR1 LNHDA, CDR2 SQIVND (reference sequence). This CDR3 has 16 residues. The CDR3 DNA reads TGTGCCAGTAGGATAGCGGGGGGACCGAACACCGGGGAGCTGTTTTTT. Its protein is CASRIAGGPNTGELFF.

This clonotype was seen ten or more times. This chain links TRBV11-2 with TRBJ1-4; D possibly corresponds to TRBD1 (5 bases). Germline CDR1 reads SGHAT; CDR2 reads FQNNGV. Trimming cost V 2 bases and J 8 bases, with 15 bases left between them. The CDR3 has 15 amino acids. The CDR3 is CASSLSTGGGEKLFF. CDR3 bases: TGTGCCAGCAGCTTATCCACTGGGGGGGGAGAAAAACTGTTTTTT.

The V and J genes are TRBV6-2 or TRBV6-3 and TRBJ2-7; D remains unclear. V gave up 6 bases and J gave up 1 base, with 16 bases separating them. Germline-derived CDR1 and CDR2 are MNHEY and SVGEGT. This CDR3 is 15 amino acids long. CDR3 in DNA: TGTGCCAGCAGCCCGTGGGGTCCCAATTCCTACGAGCAGTACTTC. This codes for CASSPWGPNSYEQYF.

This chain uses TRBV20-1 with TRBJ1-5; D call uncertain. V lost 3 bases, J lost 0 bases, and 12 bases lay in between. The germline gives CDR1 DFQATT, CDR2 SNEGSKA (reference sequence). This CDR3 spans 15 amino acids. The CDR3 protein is CSASAEPYSNQPQHF. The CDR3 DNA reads TGCAGTGCTAGTGCTGAGCCTTATAGCAATCAGCCCCAGCATTTT.

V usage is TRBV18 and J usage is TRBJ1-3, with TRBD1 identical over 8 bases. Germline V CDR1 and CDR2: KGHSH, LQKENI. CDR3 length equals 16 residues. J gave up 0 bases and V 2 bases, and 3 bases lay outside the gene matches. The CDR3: CASSPAGQGSGNTIYF. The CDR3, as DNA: TGTGCCAGCTCACCAGCCGGACAGGGCTCTGGAAACACCATATATTTT. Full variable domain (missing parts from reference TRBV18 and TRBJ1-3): NAGVMQNPRHLVRRRGQEARLRCSPMKGHSHVYWYRQLPEEGLKFMVYLQKENIIDESGMPKERFSAEFPKEGPSILRIQQVVRGDSAAYFCASSPAGQGSGNTIYFGEGSWLTVV.

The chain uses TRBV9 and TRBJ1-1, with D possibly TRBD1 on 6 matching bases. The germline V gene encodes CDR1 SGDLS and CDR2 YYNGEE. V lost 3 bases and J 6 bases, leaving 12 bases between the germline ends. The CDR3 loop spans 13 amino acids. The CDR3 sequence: CASSGTEEAEAFF. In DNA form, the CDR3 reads TGTGCCAGCAGCGGGACAGAGGAGGCTGAAGCTTTCTTT.

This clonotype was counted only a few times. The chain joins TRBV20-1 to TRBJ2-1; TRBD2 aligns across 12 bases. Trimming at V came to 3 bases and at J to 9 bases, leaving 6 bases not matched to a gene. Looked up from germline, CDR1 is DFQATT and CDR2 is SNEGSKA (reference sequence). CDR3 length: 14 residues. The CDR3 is CSARASGGAGEQFF. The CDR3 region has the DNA TGCAGTGCTAGGGCTAGCGGGGGGGCCGGTGAGCAGTTCTTC.

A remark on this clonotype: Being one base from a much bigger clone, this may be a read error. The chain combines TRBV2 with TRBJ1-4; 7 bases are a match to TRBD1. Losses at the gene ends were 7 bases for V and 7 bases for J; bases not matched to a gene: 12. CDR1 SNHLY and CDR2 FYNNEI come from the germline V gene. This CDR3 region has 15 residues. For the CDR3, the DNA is TGTGCCAGCAAGGAGAAGACAGGGTTAGGTGAAAAACTGTTTTTT. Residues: CASKEKTGLGEKLFF.

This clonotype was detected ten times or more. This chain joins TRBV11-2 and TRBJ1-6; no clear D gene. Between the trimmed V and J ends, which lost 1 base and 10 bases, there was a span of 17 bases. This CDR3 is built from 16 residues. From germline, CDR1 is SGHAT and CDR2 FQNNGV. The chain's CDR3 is CASSLGSRRTGSPLHF. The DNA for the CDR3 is TGTGCCAGCAGCTTAGGGAGCCGGAGGACCGGCTCACCCCTCCACTTT. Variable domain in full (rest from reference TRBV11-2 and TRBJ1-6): EAGVAQSPRYKIIEKRQSVAFWCNPISGHATLYWYQQILGQGPKLLIQFQNNGVVDDSQLPKDRFSAERLKGVDSTLKIQPAKLEDSAVYLCASSLGSRRTGSPLHFGNGTRLTVT.

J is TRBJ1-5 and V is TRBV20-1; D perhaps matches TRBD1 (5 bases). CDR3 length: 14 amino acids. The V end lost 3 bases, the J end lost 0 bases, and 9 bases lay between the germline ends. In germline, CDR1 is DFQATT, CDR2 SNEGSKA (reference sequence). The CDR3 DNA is TGCAGTGCTAGTGTGGGACTTAGCAATCAGCCCCAGCATTTT. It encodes CSASVGLSNQPQHF.

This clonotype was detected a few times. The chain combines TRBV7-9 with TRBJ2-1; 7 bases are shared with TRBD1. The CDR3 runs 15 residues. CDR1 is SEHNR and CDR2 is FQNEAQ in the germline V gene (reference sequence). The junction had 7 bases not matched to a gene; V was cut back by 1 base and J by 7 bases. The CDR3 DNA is TGTGCCAGCAGCTTAGAGAGGGGGCGGTTAAATGAGCAGTTCTTC. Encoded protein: CASSLERGRLNEQFF. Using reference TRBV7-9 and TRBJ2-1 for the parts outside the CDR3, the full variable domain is DTGVSQNPRHKITKRGQNVTFRCDPISEHNRLYWYRQTLGQGPEFLTYFQNEAQLEKSRLLSDRFSAERPKGSFSTLEIQRTEQGDSAMYLCASSLERGRLNEQFFGPGTRLTVL.

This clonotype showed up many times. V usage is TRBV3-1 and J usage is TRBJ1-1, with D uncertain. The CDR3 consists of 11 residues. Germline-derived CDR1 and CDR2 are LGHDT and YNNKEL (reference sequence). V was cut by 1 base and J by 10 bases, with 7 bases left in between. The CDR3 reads CASSQAGAAFF. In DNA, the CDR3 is TGTGCCAGCAGCCAAGCGGGAGCAGCTTTCTTT.

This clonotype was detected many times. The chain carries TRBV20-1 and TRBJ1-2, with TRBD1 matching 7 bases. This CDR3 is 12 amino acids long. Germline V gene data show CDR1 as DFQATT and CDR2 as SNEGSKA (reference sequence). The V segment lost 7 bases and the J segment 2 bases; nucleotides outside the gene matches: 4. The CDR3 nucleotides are TGCAGTGTGCCACAGGGGAACTATGGCTACACCTTC. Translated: CSVPQGNYGYTF.

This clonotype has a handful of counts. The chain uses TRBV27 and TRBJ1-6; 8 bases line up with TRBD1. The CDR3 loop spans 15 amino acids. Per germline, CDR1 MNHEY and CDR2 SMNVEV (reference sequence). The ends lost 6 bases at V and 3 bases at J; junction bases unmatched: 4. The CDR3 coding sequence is TGTGCCAGCAGACCGGGGACAGGCTATAATTCACCCCTCCACTTT. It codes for CASRPGTGYNSPLHF.